This T cell receptor (beta chain) appears in the sequencing data of a study of T-cell memory formation after mild COVID-19. Overall study context: Across donors, TCR clusters were largely donor specific.

This clonotype was detected many times. What it binds is not known. Study conclusions and caveats: The CD4+ clones that contracted clustered mainly within CM and EM, and the CD8+ clones concentrated in EMRA. Whether second-wave clones peaking at day 37 were SARS-CoV-2 specific went unconfirmed. Memory from before infection featured some responding clones, which suggests cross-reactive memory joined.

TCRdb used MiXCR to reprocess the 5' RACE reads, holding one entry per CDR3 protein. The sample has approximately 240,000 distinct CDR3 sequences, approximately 16% seen once; the top ten hold about 3.5%. Sequenced input: PBMCs or a T cell subset sorted from them (not recorded which). The sequence was obtained from a man between 18 and 29 years old who had mild COVID-19 (a few samples of this study predate the infection). Cell type and time point are not known.

The CDR3 loop reads CASSFAGADEPQHF. As DNA, the CDR3 is TGTGCCAGCAGCTTCGCAGGGGCGGACGAGCCCCAGCATTTT. This sequence joins TRBV7-2 and TRBJ1-5; D possibly corresponds to TRBD1 (6 bases). The V gene lost 3 bases and the J gene lost 8 bases, with 14 bases spanning the gap. Germline V CDR1 and CDR2: SGHTA, FQGNSA. CDR3 size: 14 residues. The variable domain in full, with the rest retrieved from reference TRBV7-2 and TRBJ1-5, is GAGVSQSPSNKVTEKGKDVELRCDPISGHTALYWYRQSLGQGLEFLIYFQGNSAPDKSGLPSDRFSAERTGGSVSTLTIQRTQQEDSAVYLCASSFAGADEPQHFGDGTRLSIL.